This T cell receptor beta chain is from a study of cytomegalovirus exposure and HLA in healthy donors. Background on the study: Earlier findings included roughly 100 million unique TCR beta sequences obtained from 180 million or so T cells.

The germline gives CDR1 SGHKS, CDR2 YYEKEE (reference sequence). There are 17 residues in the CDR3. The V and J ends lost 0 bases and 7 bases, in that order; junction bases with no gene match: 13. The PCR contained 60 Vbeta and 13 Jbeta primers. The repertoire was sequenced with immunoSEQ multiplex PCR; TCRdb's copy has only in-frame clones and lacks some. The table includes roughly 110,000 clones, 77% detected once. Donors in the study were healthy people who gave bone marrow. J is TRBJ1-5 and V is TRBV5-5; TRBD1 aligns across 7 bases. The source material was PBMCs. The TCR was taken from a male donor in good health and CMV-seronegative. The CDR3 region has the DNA TGTGCCAGCAGCTTGGGGGGGTTCAACAGGGGCCACCAGCCCCAGCATTTT. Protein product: CASSLGGFNRGHQPQHF.